Listed below are T cell receptor beta chains from one sample, sequenced in a study of blood T cell repertoires in COVID-19. Profiling relied on immunoSEQ multiplex PCR, and the TCRdb table lists in-frame clones only, not all of them. Seen here are more than 200,000 clones, around 89% observed once, and the top ten hold roughly 6%. The specimen was peripheral blood. The receptor source for this set is a woman aged 25 to 39 with COVID-19, enrolled during active disease. The CDR3 runs from the conserved cysteine through the conserved F or W. A D gene is named only where the DNA matches it firmly. Clone size is shown for a subset of rows, as once, few, many or a class of expanded clone.

NA	TRBV7-8	TRBD2	TRBJ2-3	TGTGCCAGCAGCCATGGACTAGCGGGGGGGAAATTGAAGGGAGATACGCAGTATTTT	CASSHGLAGGKLKGDTQYF
NA	TRBV10-3	NA	TRBJ2-2	TGTGCCATCAGTAAGGGGACTGCGAACACCGGGGAGCTGTTTTTT	CAISKGTANTGELFF
once	TRBV11-2	TRBD1	TRBJ1-1	TGTGCCAGCAGCTTCCCCAGGGGGATGAACACTGAAGCTTTCTTT	CASSFPRGMNTEAFF
NA	TRBV7-2	NA	TRBJ1-5	TGTGCCAGCAGCTTAGTGGGGGGAGAGACCAATCAGCCCCAGCATTTT	CASSLVGGETNQPQHF
NA	TRBV5-6	NA	TRBJ1-4	TGTGCCAGCAGCTTCACCGCCGGAAAACTGTTTTTT	CASSFTAGKLFF
NA	TRBV3-1/TRBV3-2	NA	TRBJ2-1	TGTGCCAGCAGCCACCCCCGGGATTCCTCCTACAATGAGCAGTTCTTC	CASSHPRDSSYNEQFF
NA	TRBV18	TRBD1	TRBJ2-2	TGTGCCAGCTCGCCAGGGACAGGGAACACCGGGGAGCTGTTTTTT	CASSPGTGNTGELFF
NA	TRBV7-2	TRBD1	TRBJ2-1	TGTGCCAGCAGCTCGCCCGGGACAGGGTACCGCAATGAGCAGTTCTTC	CASSSPGTGYRNEQFF
NA	TRBV5-6	NA	TRBJ2-5	TGTGCCAGCAGCTGGGACTTCCAAGAGACCCAGTACTTC	CASSWDFQETQYF
NA	TRBV14	NA	TRBJ2-1	TGTGCCAGCAGCCCTCTTGGGGGCGGATCCTACAATGAGCAGTTCTTC	CASSPLGGGSYNEQFF
NA	TRBV24-1	TRBD1	TRBJ2-2	TGTGCCACCAGTGATCCCCGGGACAGGGGGCTTTCGGGCACCGGGGAGCTGTTTTTT	CATSDPRDRGLSGTGELFF
NA	TRBV6-2/TRBV6-3	NA	TRBJ2-3	TGTGCCAGCAGTTTTCCGGGGAGCACAGATACGCAGTATTTT	CASSFPGSTDTQYF
NA	TRBV6-6	TRBD1	TRBJ2-7	TGTGCCAGCAGTTACGGGACAGGGGTAGAGCAGTACTTC	CASSYGTGVEQYF
NA	TRBV7-9	NA	TRBJ1-3	TGTGCCAGCAGCACCACAGGCTCCTCTGGAAACACCATATATTTT	CASSTTGSSGNTIYF
NA	TRBV18	NA	TRBJ1-1	TGTGCCAGCTCACCAAGGGGCCCGAACACTGAAGCTTTCTTT	CASSPRGPNTEAFF
NA	TRBV5-6	TRBD2	TRBJ2-1	TGTGCCAGCAGCCGGGATAGCCTAGCGGGAGGGCCGCACAATGAGCAGTTCTTC	CASSRDSLAGGPHNEQFF
NA	TRBV18	NA	TRBJ1-1	TGTGCCAGCTCACCACCGAGCGGGGATGGCACTGAAGCTTTCTTT	CASSPPSGDGTEAFF
NA	TRBV9	TRBD1	TRBJ1-4	TGTGCCAGCAGCGTCCGGACAGGGGGTGGGGAAAAACTGTTTTTT	CASSVRTGGGEKLFF
NA	TRBV5-8	NA	TRBJ2-1	TGTGCCAGCAGCTTGCAGGGGACCCCCTACAATGAGCAGTTCTTC	CASSLQGTPYNEQFF
few	TRBV19	NA	TRBJ1-2	TGTGCCAGTAGTATAGTAGGAGGACTCTATGGCTACACCTTC	CASSIVGGLYGYTF
few	TRBV9	TRBD2	TRBJ2-5	TGTGCCAGCAGCGAGGGGACTCGGGGGGGAGGACAAGAGACCCAGTACTTC	CASSEGTRGGGQETQYF
NA	TRBV19	NA	TRBJ1-4	TGTGCCAGTAGTATAGGGACAGCCCTAGCCAAAAAACTGTTTTTT	CASSIGTALAKKLFF
NA	TRBV24-1	TRBD2	TRBJ2-1	TGTGCCACCAGTGATTCTTGGACTAGCGGGGACAATGAGCAGTTCTTC	CATSDSWTSGDNEQFF
NA	TRBV6-2/TRBV6-3	NA	TRBJ1-1	TGTGCCAGCAGTTATCGGGGTAGGAACACTGAAGCTTTCTTT	CASSYRGRNTEAFF
NA	TRBV7-9	TRBD1	TRBJ1-1	TGTGCCAGCAGCTTAACAGGGGCCGGAGGGTACACTGAAGCTTTCTTT	CASSLTGAGGYTEAFF
NA	TRBV27	NA	TRBJ1-6	TGTGCCAGCAGGCCAGGACAGTTCCTCAATTCACCCCTCCACTTT	CASRPGQFLNSPLHF
NA	TRBV6-6	NA	TRBJ1-1	TGTGCCAGCAGGAACACAGGGCGTACGAACACTGAAGCTTTCTTT	CASRNTGRTNTEAFF
NA	TRBV2	TRBD1	TRBJ2-1	TGTGCCAGCAGTCCCGACAGGGGGGAAAATGAGCAGTTCTTC	CASSPDRGENEQFF
NA	TRBV19	NA	TRBJ1-5	TGTGCCAGTAGTACACTGACAGTCAATCAGCCCCAGCATTTT	CASSTLTVNQPQHF
NA	TRBV5-1	NA	TRBJ2-3	TGCGCCAGCAGCTTGGGGAGCTCTAGCACAGATACGCAGTATTTT	CASSLGSSSTDTQYF
NA	TRBV7-2	NA	TRBJ1-1	TGTGCCAGCACCGGACAGCTGAACACTGAAGCTTTCTTT	CASTGQLNTEAFF
NA	TRBV24-1	TRBD1	TRBJ1-5	TGTGCCACCAGTGATACCGGGACAGATCAGCCCCAGCATTTT	CATSDTGTDQPQHF
NA	TRBV24-1	TRBD1	TRBJ2-5	TGTGCCACCAGTGATTTTCTCGGACAGGGTAGCGGAGAGACCCAGTACTTC	CATSDFLGQGSGETQYF
NA	TRBV11-2	NA	TRBJ1-6	TGTGCCAGCAGCTTAACGCCCTGGCTAGTTTCCTATAATTCACCCCTCCACTTT	CASSLTPWLVSYNSPLHF
NA	TRBV10-3	TRBD1	TRBJ2-7	TGTGCCATCAGTGAGGGGTCAGGGGGTAGAGGCTACGAGCAGTACTTC	CAISEGSGGRGYEQYF
NA	TRBV5-1	TRBD1	TRBJ1-2	TGCGCCAGCAGCTTGACCGGCCCTGGGACAGGGGGCCTTAACTATGGCTACACCTTC	CASSLTGPGTGGLNYGYTF
NA	TRBV4-3	NA	TRBJ2-3	TGCGCCAGCAGCCAACGGAGTGGCACAGATACGCAGTATTTT	CASSQRSGTDTQYF